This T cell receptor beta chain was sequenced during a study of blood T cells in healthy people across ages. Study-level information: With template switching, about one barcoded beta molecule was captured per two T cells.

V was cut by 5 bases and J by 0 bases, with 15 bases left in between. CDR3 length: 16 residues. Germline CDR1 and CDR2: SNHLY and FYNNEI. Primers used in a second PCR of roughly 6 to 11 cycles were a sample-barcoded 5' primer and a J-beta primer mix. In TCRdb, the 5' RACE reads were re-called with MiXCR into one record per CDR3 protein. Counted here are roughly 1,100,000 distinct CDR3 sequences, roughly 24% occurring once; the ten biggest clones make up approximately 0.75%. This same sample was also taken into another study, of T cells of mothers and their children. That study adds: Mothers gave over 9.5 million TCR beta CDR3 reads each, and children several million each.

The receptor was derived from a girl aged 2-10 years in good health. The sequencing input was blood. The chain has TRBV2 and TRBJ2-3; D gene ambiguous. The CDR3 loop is CASSSLDATSTDTQYF. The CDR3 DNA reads TGTGCCAGCAGTTCTTTGGACGCCACTAGCACAGATACGCAGTATTTT.